This TCR beta chain appears in the sequencing data of a study of blood T cells in healthy people across ages. Study findings and constraints: Donor CMV infection status was unknown, possibly confounding age-related changes in expanded clonotypes.

This clonotype has more than one count but fewer than ten. The target antigen is unknown. Each donor supplied approximately 10 milliliters of peripheral blood. Through a sample-barcoded 5' primer and a J-beta primer mix, a second PCR was run for roughly 7 to 11 cycles. Via MiXCR, TCRdb re-called the 5' RACE reads, giving one row per CDR3 protein. Of approximately 2,000,000 distinct CDR3 sequences in the sample, approximately 40% are singletons; the top ten hold about 21%. Sequenced sample: blood. This TCR was sampled from a human donor in good health.

CDR3 DNA: TGTGCCAGCAGCTTATCCGCGGGGAACCAAGAGACCCAGTACTTC. This codes for CASSLSAGNQETQYF. This sequence joins TRBV9 and TRBJ2-5; TRBD2 might be the D (6 bases). The V and J ends lost 4 bases and 0 bases respectively, with 13 bases between them. The CDR3 runs 15 residues. Germline CDR1 reads SGDLS; CDR2 reads YYNGEE.